Shown below are 7 T cell receptor beta chains from a single sample sequenced in a study of PD-L1 blockade in urothelial cancer. Here immunoSEQ multiplex PCR was the method, and the copy in TCRdb shows in-frame clones only, minus some. The data hold about 40,000 clones, with under 90% observed a single time. The sample in question was PBMCs, obtained around atezolizumab (anti-PD-L1) treatment. The source is a man in his 60s with urothelial cancer.

Judged by abundance, this clone is medium-sized. V is TRBV5-5 and J is TRBJ1-3; no clear D gene. Trimming stripped 3 bases from V and 6 bases from J, with 10 bases between. Germline CDR1 is SGHKS and CDR2 is YYEKEE (reference sequence). The CDR3 has 13 residues. CDR3 sequence: CASSSGEQNTIYF. The CDR3 DNA follows: TGTGCCAGCAGCTCCGGGGAGCAAAACACCATATATTTT.

This clone is judged medium-sized (0.01 to 0.1%). The chain recombines TRBV19 with TRBJ2-1; D possibly corresponds to TRBD2 (6 bases). Trimming took off 5 bases at V and 0 bases at J, with 8 bases between the two ends. Germline V lookup: CDR1 LNHDA, CDR2 SQIVND (reference sequence). The CDR3 spans 14 residues. The chain's CDR3 is CASSASVSYNEQFF. CDR3 nucleotides: TGTGCCAGTAGTGCTAGCGTCTCCTACAATGAGCAGTTCTTC.

This clone has a single count. V and J are TRBV2 and TRBJ2-3, with 11 bases identical to TRBD2. The V gene end was trimmed by 2 bases and the J gene end by 3 bases; junction bases not matched to a gene: 7. The CDR3 loop spans 17 amino acids. Germline V gene sequence: CDR1 SNHLY, CDR2 FYNNEI. This chain's CDR3 is CASSEPGASGGTDTQYF. Written as DNA, the CDR3 is TGTGCCAGCAGTGAACCCGGGGCTAGCGGGGGGACAGATACGCAGTATTTT.

V usage is TRBV5-1 and J usage is TRBJ1-2; D is unresolved. The CDR3 is 14 amino acids. Germline assignment: CDR1 SGHRS and CDR2 YFSETQ. Deletions cut 0 bases from V and 8 bases from J, with 14 bases between. The CDR3: CASSLGVGVRGYTF. The CDR3 DNA reads TGCGCCAGCAGCTTGGGTGTCGGGGTTCGGGGCTACACCTTC.

This chain connects TRBV9 to TRBJ2-3; 7 bases map to TRBD2. After removal of 3 bases from V and 2 bases from J, the junction contained 12 bases not matched to a gene. CDR1 is SGDLS, CDR2 YYNGEE, per germline. The CDR3 runs to 17 residues. The CDR3, as DNA: TGTGCCAGCAGCGGGAGCGGGGTTAAAGGGCCCACAGATACGCAGTATTTT. This sequence encodes CASSGSGVKGPTDTQYF.

This clone has just a few counts. The chain uses TRBV5-1 and TRBJ1-6; TRBD1 matches 7 bases. The CDR3 is 17 amino acids. Germline V gene lookup returns CDR1 SGHRS and CDR2 YFSETQ. Trimming cost V 4 bases and J 9 bases; bases outside gene matches: 16. CDR3 loop: CASSAEGAGEASSPLHF. CDR3 DNA: TGCGCCAGCAGCGCGGAGGGGGCAGGGGAGGCGAGTTCACCCCTCCACTTT.

The rearrangement links TRBV4-2 to TRBJ2-3; no firm D call. The length of the CDR3 is 14 residues. The V end lost 0 bases, the J end lost 0 bases, and 4 bases lay between the germline ends. From germline, CDR1 is LGHNA and CDR2 YNFKEQ. CDR3 loop: CASSQDSSTDTQYF. CDR3 coding DNA: TGTGCCAGCAGCCAAGATTCTAGCACAGATACGCAGTATTTT.